The TCR beta chain described here comes from a study of cytomegalovirus exposure and HLA in healthy donors. Study-wide results and limits: Most TCR sequences proved rare, with some public TCRs found in many donors. TCR beta chains associated with HLA were, in a later analysis, more clonally expanded than equally common others. A link between a missense DCLRE1C variant and TCR beta V- and J-gene trimming emerged from a later analysis.

A multiplex PCR was run with 60 Vbeta primers and 13 Jbeta primers. Using immunoSEQ multiplex PCR, the repertoire was profiled, and TCRdb retains in-frame clones only, with some absent. This table has some 200,000 clones, approximately 82% appearing once. Per the germline V gene, CDR1 is SNHLY and CDR2 is FYNNEI. The V and J ends lost 0 bases and 1 base respectively, with 3 bases between them. The CDR3 spans 13 residues. In the case of this clone: Its target is not known.

The sample was PBMCs. The chain combines TRBV2 with TRBJ1-2; unclear D gene. The clonotype was recovered from a woman aged 30 to 39 in good health and CMV-seronegative. This chain's CDR3 is CASSEAVNYGYTF. The CDR3 region has the DNA TGTGCCAGCAGTGAAGCCGTTAACTATGGCTACACCTTC.